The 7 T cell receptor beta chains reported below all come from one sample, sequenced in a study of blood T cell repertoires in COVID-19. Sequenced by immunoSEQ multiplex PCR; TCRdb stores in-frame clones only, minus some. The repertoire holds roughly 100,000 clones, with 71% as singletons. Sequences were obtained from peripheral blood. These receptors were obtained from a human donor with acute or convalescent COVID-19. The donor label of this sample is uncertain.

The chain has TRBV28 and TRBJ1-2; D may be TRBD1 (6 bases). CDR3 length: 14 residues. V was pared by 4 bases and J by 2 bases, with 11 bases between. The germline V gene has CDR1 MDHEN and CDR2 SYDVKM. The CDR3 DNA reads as TGTGCCAGCAGTTCCGGGGGGGCGAACTATGGCTACACCTTC. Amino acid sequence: CASSSGGANYGYTF.

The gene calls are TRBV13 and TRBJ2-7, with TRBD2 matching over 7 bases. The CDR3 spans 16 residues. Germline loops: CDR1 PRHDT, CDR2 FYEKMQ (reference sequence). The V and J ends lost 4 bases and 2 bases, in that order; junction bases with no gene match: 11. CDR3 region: CASSSNLAETTYEQYF. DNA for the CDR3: TGTGCCAGCAGCTCCAACCTAGCGGAAACCACCTACGAGCAGTACTTC.

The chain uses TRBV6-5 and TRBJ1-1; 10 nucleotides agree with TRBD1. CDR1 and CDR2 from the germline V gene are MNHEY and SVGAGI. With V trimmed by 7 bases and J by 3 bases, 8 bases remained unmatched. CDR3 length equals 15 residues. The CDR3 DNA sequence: TGTGCCAGCACTCTTCGACAGGGGGCGCACACTGAAGCTTTCTTT. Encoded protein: CASTLRQGAHTEAFF.

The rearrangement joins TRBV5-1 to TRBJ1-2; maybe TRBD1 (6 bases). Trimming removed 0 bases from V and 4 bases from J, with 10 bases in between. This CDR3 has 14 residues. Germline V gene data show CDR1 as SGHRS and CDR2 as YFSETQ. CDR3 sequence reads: CASSLEQGIYGYTF. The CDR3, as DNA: TGCGCCAGCAGCTTGGAACAGGGAATCTATGGCTACACCTTC.

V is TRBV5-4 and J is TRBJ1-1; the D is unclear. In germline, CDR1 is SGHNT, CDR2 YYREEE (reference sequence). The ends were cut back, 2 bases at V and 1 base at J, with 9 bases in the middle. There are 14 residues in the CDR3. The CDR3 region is CASSLDSRNTEAFF. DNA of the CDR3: TGTGCCAGCAGCTTAGATAGTAGGAACACTGAAGCTTTCTTT.

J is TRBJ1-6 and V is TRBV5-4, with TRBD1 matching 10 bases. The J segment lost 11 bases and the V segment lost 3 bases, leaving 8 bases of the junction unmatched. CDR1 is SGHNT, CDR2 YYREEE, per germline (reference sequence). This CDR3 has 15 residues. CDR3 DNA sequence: TGTGCCAGCAGCTCAGGACAGGGGGGAATTCCACCCCTCCACTTT. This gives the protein CASSSGQGGIPPLHF.

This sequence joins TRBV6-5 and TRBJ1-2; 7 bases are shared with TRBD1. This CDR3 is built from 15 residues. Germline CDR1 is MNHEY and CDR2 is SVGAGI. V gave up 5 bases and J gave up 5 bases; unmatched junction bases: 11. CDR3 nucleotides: TGTGCCAGCAGTACTCAGACAGGGACCATTTATGGCTACACCTTC. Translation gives CASSTQTGTIYGYTF.